This T cell receptor (beta chain) originates from a study of T cell repertoires in cytomegalovirus infection. Study background: An indication of both CMV infection and matching HLA type came from public TCR beta signatures.

Overall study findings and caveats: In two of eight donors, the top clonotype was HLA-C-restricted CMV-specific. Pooled public TCR beta family frequency picked out CMV carriers with the relevant HLA.

As for this clonotype: Its antigen remains unidentified.

TCRdb re-derived calls from the reads in MiXCR, one entry per CDR3 protein. Of 500,000 to 600,000 distinct CDR3 sequences listed, approximately 17% were seen once; the top ten hold about 24%. Germline V gene data show CDR1 as SEHNR and CDR2 as FQNEAQ (reference sequence). This CDR3 has 15 residues. The V end lost 4 bases, the J end lost 5 bases, and 17 bases lay between the germline ends. The source is a human donor in good health (CMV status not recorded). Some clones in this sample may be carry-over from other donors' samples. The sample consisted of CD8+ T cells from PBMCs. The chain links TRBV7-9 to TRBJ2-5; D perhaps matches TRBD2 (6 bases). CDR3 amino acids: CASSSTLGSLETQYF. The DNA for the CDR3 is TGTGCCAGCAGCTCAACCCTCGGGAGCTTGGAGACCCAGTACTTC.